Listed here are 22 T cell receptor beta chains from one sample, sequenced in a study of PD-1 blockade in classical Hodgkin lymphoma. Patients all relapsed after autologous stem cell transplantation, and there was variation in brentuximab vedotin exposure. Clones were sequenced by immunoSEQ multiplex PCR, and TCRdb holds only the in-frame ones, with some missing. This table holds some 93,000 clones, over 85% found once. The material was peripheral blood mononuclear cells (PBMCs), obtained at baseline. These receptors all stem from a human donor with classical Hodgkin lymphoma.

This rearrangement joins TRBV27 to TRBJ1-1, with D maybe TRBD1 (6 bases). Germline V gene lookup returns CDR1 MNHEY and CDR2 SMNVEV (reference sequence). The V gene lost 0 bases and the J gene lost 2 bases, with 7 bases spanning the gap. This CDR3 has 14 residues. CDR3 bases: TGTGCCAGCAGTTTATCCAGGGGAAACACTGAAGCTTTCTTT. This translates into CASSLSRGNTEAFF.

The rearrangement uses TRBV2 and TRBJ2-4; 16 bases line up with TRBD2. From germline, CDR1 is SNHLY and CDR2 FYNNEI. After removal of 6 bases from V and 0 bases from J, the junction contained 2 bases not matched to a gene. CDR3 size: 17 residues. The CDR3 loop is CASSGTSGRVAKNIQYF. The CDR3 bases are TGTGCCAGCAGCGGGACTAGCGGGAGGGTAGCCAAAAACATTCAGTACTTC. The variable domain in full, with the rest retrieved from reference TRBV2 and TRBJ2-4, is EPEVTQTPSHQVTQMGQEVILRCVPISNHLYFYWYRQILGQKVEFLVSFYNNEISEKSEIFDDQFSVERPDGSNFTLKIRSTKLEDSAMYFCASSGTSGRVAKNIQYFGAGTRLSVL.

The chain has TRBV6-1 and TRBJ2-7; D is perhaps TRBD1 (6 bases). Trimming pared 7 bases from V and 6 bases from J, leaving 10 bases between. Germline CDR1 reads MNHNS; CDR2 reads SASEGT. CDR3 length: 11 residues. CDR3: CASNQGGEQYF. The DNA for the CDR3 is TGTGCCAGCAACCAAGGGGGCGAGCAGTACTTC.

The chain uses TRBV25-1 and TRBJ2-5; the D is unclear. The J call may be in error: the DNA end matches TRBJ2-7 better. Germline CDR1 is MGHDK and CDR2 is SYGVNS. This CDR3 comprises 11 residues. In DNA form, the CDR3 reads TGTGCCACCACTTGGGGCTACGAGCAGTACTTC. This encodes CATTWGYEQYF.

The gene calls are TRBV27 and TRBJ2-7; possibly TRBD2 for D (6 bases). V lost 0 bases and J lost 2, with 14 bases in between. The CDR3 contains 16 residues. Germline CDR1 is MNHEY and CDR2 is SMNVEV (reference sequence). CDR3 sequence: CASSLSPGTLTYEQYF. CDR3 coding DNA: TGTGCCAGCAGTTTATCCCCCGGGACTCTTACCTACGAGCAGTACTTC.

CDR3 amino acids: CASSFRTGGASEKLFF. CDR3 nucleotides: TGTGCCAGCAGCTTCCGGACAGGGGGCGCGTCGGAAAAACTGTTTTTT. V is TRBV11-1 and J is TRBJ1-4, with TRBD1 matching 11 bases. Per the germline V gene, CDR1 is SGHAT and CDR2 is FQDESV (reference sequence). The CDR3 is 16 residues long. Losses at the gene ends were 3 bases for V and 8 bases for J; bases not matched to a gene: 8.

The chain couples TRBV15 to TRBJ1-5; D unresolved. The ends were cut back, 0 bases at V and 5 bases at J, with 2 bases in the middle. The CDR3 has 12 amino acids. Germline V gives CDR1 LNHNV, CDR2 YYDKDF (reference sequence). CDR3 amino acids: CATSRDDQPQHF. The CDR3 DNA follows: TGTGCCACCAGCAGAGATGATCAGCCCCAGCATTTT.

CDR3 DNA: TGTGCCATCAGTGAATTGGCAGGGGCGCAGCCCCAGCATTTT. Translated: CAISELAGAQPQHF. The J gene is TRBJ1-5, the V gene TRBV10-3, with D maybe TRBD1 (6 bases). The CDR3 length is 14 residues. Trimming took off 3 bases at V and 7 bases at J, with 13 bases between the two ends. Germline assignment: CDR1 ENHRY and CDR2 SYGVKD.

This clone was found once. The V and J genes are TRBV6-1 and TRBJ1-1; D unresolved. V was trimmed by 1 base and J by 8 bases, leaving 8 bases between them. Germline loops: CDR1 MNHNS, CDR2 SASEGT. This CDR3 comprises 12 residues. CDR3 sequence (DNA): TGTGCCAGCAGTGAAGGACTCCTCGAAGCTTTCTTT. Its translation is CASSEGLLEAFF.

This clone was seen once. The chain is built from TRBV21-1 and TRBJ2-1; the D call in the table, TRBD2, was not verified against the DNA. TRBV21-1 is described as a pseudogene. The CDR3 has 19 residues. The CDR3 nucleotides are TGTGCCAGCAGCACCCGCTTCCTAGCGGGAGGCCCCCCTTACAATGAGCAGTTCTTC. This codes for CASSTRFLAGGPPYNEQFF.

The rearrangement uses TRBV19 and TRBJ2-7, with TRBD1 matching over 8 bases. Germline CDR1 reads LNHDA; CDR2 reads SQIVND (reference sequence). The V gene end was trimmed by 3 bases and the J gene end by 0 bases; junction bases not matched to a gene: 1. This CDR3 spans 14 amino acids. CDR3 region: CASSMTGASYEQYF. The CDR3, as DNA: TGTGCCAGTAGTATGACAGGGGCCTCCTACGAGCAGTACTTC.

The rearrangement uses TRBV7-8 and TRBJ2-2, with a possible D match to TRBD2 (5 bases). The germline gives CDR1 SGHVS, CDR2 FQNEAQ. The CDR3 length is 15 residues. The V and J ends lost 4 bases and 2 bases respectively, with 11 bases between them. Here the CDR3 DNA reads TGTGCCAGCAGCTCAGACGGACTCAACACCGGGGAGCTGTTTTTT. This translates into CASSSDGLNTGELFF. Full variable domain (rest looked up from reference TRBV7-8 and TRBJ2-2): GAGVSQSPRYKVAKRGQDVALRCDPISGHVSLFWYQQALGQGPEFLTYFQNEAQLDKSGLPSDRFFAERPEGSVSTLKIQRTQQEDSAVYLCASSSDGLNTGELFFGEGSRLTVL.

The rearrangement uses TRBV27 and TRBJ2-7; D is uncertain. The CDR3 has 14 amino acids. Deletions cut 3 bases from V and 3 bases from J, with 12 bases between. The germline V gene encodes CDR1 MNHEY and CDR2 SMNVEV (reference sequence). CDR3 region: CASSFSGLNYEQYF. In nucleotides, the CDR3 is TGTGCCAGCAGTTTTAGTGGCTTAAACTACGAGCAGTACTTC.

The V call is TRBV29-1, the J call TRBJ2-2; a possible D gene is TRBD2 (5 bases). Trimming took 0 bases from V and 2 from J, leaving 13 bases between them. Germline CDR1 and CDR2: SQVTM and ANQGSEA. This CDR3 has 16 residues. The chain's CDR3 is CSVEDRGEINTGELFF. DNA of the CDR3: TGCAGCGTTGAAGATCGGGGAGAAATTAACACCGGGGAGCTGTTTTTT.

V and J are TRBV10-2 and TRBJ1-1; possibly TRBD1 for D (5 bases). The germline CDR1 and CDR2 sequences are WSHSY and SAAADI. The CDR3 spans 15 residues. V gave up 6 bases and J gave up 4 bases, with 18 bases separating them. The CDR3 DNA is TGCGCCAGCAGCAAAGGGGTGGCCGGGGGCACTGAAGCTTTCTTT. This sequence encodes CASSKGVAGGTEAFF.

This chain uses TRBV4-2 with TRBJ1-4; D gene uncertain. The CDR3 spans 15 residues. CDR1 and CDR2 from the germline V gene are LGHNA and YNFKEQ. Between the trimmed V and J ends, which lost 1 base and 0 bases, there was a span of 6 bases. The CDR3 spells CASSQVPATNEKLFF. DNA for the CDR3: TGTGCCAGCAGCCAAGTACCTGCAACTAATGAAAAACTGTTTTTT.

The V call is TRBV9, the J call TRBJ2-2, with a possible D match to TRBD1 (7 bases). The ends were cut back, 2 bases at V and 2 bases at J, with 13 bases in the middle. This CDR3 contains 16 residues. The germline gives CDR1 SGDLS, CDR2 YYNGEE. The chain's CDR3 is CASSVAGQSNTGELFF. The CDR3 DNA follows: TGTGCCAGCAGCGTCGCGGGACAGAGCAACACCGGGGAGCTGTTTTTT.

The genes are TRBV30 and TRBJ1-5; no definite D call. CDR3 length: 14 amino acids. Germline-derived CDR1 and CDR2 are GTSNPN and SVGIG (reference sequence). V was cut by 4 bases and J by 0 bases, with 10 bases left in between. The CDR3 DNA sequence: TGTGCCTGGACAGGCAGTAATAGCAATCAGCCCCAGCATTTT. This codes for CAWTGSNSNQPQHF.

This clone has a single count. The rearrangement joins TRBV30 to TRBJ2-7, with TRBD1 as a possible D gene (6 bases). The V end lost 0 bases, the J end lost 3 bases, and 12 bases lay between the germline ends. This CDR3 has 14 residues. Germline CDR1 reads GTSNPN; CDR2 reads SVGIG (reference sequence). In nucleotides, the CDR3 is TGTGCCTGGAGTGTTACAGGGCAACTCTACGAGCAGTACTTC. It yields the protein CAWSVTGQLYEQYF.

The chain combines TRBV21-1 with TRBJ2-3; the DNA was not used to check the table's D call, TRBD1. TRBV21-1 has pseudogene status. This CDR3 has 20 residues. CDR3 residues: CASSKALFEKGQGGGNTQYF. The CDR3 region has the DNA TGTGCCAGCAGCAAAGCCCTCTTTGAAAAGGGACAGGGGGGCGGAAATACGCAGTATTTT.

The sample holds one count of this clone. The J gene is TRBJ2-7, the V gene TRBV29-1, with 10 bases matching TRBD1. V lost 6 bases to trimming and J lost 3 bases; unmatched junction nucleotides: 8. CDR3 length: 14 residues. The germline gives CDR1 SQVTM, CDR2 ANQGSEA. The CDR3 protein is CSVGDRGRYYEQYF. In DNA, the CDR3 is TGCAGCGTCGGAGACAGGGGGCGGTACTACGAGCAGTACTTC.

The V call is TRBV27, the J call TRBJ2-1, with TRBD2 matching over 15 bases. The J segment lost 8 bases and the V segment lost 8 bases, leaving 7 bases of the junction unmatched. This CDR3 spans 15 amino acids. CDR1 and CDR2 from the germline V gene are MNHEY and SMNVEV (reference sequence). This chain's CDR3 is CASGLAGGPFYEQFF. In DNA form, the CDR3 reads TGTGCCAGCGGACTAGCGGGAGGGCCCTTCTATGAGCAGTTCTTC.